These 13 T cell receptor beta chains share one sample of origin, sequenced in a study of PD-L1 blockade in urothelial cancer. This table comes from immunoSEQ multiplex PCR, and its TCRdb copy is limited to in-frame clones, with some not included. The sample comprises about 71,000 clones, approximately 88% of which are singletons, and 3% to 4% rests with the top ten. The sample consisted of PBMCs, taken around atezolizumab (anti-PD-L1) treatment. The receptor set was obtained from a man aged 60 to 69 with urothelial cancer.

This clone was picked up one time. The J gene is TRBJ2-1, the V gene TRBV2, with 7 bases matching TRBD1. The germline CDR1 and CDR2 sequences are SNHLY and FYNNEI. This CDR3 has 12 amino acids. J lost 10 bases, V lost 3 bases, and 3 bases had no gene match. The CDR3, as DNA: TGTGCCAGCAGTGATTCACAGGGGGAGCAGTTCTTC. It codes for CASSDSQGEQFF.

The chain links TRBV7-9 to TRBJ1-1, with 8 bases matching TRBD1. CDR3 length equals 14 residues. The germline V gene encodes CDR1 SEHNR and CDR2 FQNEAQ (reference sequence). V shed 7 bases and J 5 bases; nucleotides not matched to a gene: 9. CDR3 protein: CASTPDRGRTEAFF. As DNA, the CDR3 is TGTGCCAGCACTCCTGACAGGGGTAGGACTGAAGCTTTCTTT.

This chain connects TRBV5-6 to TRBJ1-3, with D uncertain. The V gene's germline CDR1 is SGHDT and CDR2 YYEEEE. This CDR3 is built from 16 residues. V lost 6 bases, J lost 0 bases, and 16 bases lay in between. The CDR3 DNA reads TGTGCCAGCAACCGCGGAGGGTCAAACTCTGGAAACACCATATATTTT. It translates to CASNRGGSNSGNTIYF. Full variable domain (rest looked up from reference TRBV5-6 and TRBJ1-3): DAGVTQSPTHLIKTRGQQVTLRCSPKSGHDTVSWYQQALGQGPQFIFQYYEEEERQRGNFPDRFSGHQFPNYSSELNVNALLLGDSALYLCASNRGGSNSGNTIYFGEGSWLTVV.

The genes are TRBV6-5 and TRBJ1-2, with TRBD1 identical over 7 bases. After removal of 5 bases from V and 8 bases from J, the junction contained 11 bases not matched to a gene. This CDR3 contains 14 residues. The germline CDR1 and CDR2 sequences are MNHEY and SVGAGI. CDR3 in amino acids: CASSRTGTLLGYTF. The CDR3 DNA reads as TGTGCCAGCAGTCGGACAGGAACTTTATTGGGCTACACCTTC.

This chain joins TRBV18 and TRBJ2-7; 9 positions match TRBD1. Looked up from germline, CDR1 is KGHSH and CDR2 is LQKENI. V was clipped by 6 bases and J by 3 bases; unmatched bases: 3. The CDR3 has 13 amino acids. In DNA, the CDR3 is TGTGCCAGCTCTTCGACAGGGGGCTACGAGCAGTACTTC. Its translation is CASSSTGGYEQYF.

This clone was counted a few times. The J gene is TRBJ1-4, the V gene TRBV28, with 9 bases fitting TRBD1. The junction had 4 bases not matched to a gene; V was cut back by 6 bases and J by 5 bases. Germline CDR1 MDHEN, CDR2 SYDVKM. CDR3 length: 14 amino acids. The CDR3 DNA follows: TGTGCCAGCAGCCAACAGGGGGCGAATGAAAAACTGTTTTTT. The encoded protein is CASSQQGANEKLFF.

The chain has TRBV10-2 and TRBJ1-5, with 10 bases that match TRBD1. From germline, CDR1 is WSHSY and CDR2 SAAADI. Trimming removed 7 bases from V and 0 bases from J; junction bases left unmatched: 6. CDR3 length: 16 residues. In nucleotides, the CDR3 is TGCGCCAGCAAGGACAGGGGGGGGGATAGCAATCAGCCCCAGCATTTT. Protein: CASKDRGGDSNQPQHF.

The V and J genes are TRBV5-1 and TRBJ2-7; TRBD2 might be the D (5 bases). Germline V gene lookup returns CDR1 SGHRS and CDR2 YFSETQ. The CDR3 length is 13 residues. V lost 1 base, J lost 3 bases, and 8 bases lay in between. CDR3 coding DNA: TGCGCCAGCAGCTTGAACGGGAACTACGAGCAGTACTTC. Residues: CASSLNGNYEQYF. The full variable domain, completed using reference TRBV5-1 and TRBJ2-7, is KAGVTQTPRYLIKTRGQQVTLSCSPISGHRSVSWYQQTPGQGLQFLFEYFSETQRNKGNFPGRFSGRQFSNSRSEMNVSTLELGDSALYLCASSLNGNYEQYFGPGTRLTVT.

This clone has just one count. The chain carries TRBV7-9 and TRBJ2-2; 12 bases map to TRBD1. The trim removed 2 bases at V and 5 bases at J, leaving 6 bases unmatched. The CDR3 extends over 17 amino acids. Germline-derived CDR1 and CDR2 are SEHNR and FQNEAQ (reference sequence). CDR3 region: CASSLRDRGRGTGELFF. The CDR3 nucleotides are TGTGCCAGCAGCTTAAGGGACAGGGGGCGCGGGACCGGGGAGCTGTTTTTT.

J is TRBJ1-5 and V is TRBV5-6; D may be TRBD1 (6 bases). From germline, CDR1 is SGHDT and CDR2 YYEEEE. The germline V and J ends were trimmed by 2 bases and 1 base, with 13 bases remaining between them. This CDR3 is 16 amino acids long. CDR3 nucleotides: TGTGCCAGCAGCTTACAGGGAAGTGTGAGCAATCAGCCCCAGCATTTT. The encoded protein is CASSLQGSVSNQPQHF.

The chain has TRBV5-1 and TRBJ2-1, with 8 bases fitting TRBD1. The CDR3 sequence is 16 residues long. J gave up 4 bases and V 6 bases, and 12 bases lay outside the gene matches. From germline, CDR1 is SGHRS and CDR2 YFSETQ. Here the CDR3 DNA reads TGCGCCAGCACATTGACGGGACAGGCTTCATACAATGAGCAGTTCTTC. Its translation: CASTLTGQASYNEQFF.

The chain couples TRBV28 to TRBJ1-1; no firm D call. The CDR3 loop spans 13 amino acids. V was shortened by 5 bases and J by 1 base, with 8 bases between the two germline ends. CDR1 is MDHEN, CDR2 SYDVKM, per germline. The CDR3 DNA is TGTGCCAGCAGTCCGACACCGAACACTGAAGCTTTCTTT. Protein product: CASSPTPNTEAFF.

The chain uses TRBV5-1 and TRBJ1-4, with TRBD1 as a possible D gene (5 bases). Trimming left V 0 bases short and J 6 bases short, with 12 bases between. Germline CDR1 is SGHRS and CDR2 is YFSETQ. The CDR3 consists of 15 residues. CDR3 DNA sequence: TGCGCCAGCAGCTTGGCTCCTGGGGGGGATGAAAAACTGTTTTTT. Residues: CASSLAPGGDEKLFF.